A selection of T cell receptor beta chains follows, all from one sample in a study of OX40 agonist ivuxolimab in advanced cancers. Sequenced by immunoSEQ multiplex PCR; TCRdb stores in-frame clones only, minus some. This repertoire shows around 83,000 clones, 90% to 95% found once; its top ten account for about 2.5%. The sequencing used CD4+ or CD8+ T cells sorted from blood, collected in a trial of the OX40 agonist ivuxolimab. All receptors come from an adult with an advanced solid tumor such as melanoma, head and neck, liver or kidney cancer. The CDR3 runs from the conserved cysteine through the conserved F or W. Fields, in order: J gene, clone size, V gene, D gene, CDR3 DNA, CDR3 protein. The D gene is left open where the match is weak. Expanded clones are given a class, and other clones once, few, many or no size at all.

TRBJ2-7 . TRBV28 TRBD2 TGTGCCAGCAGTTTACAAGGACTAGCGTACGAGCAGTACTTC CASSLQGLAYEQYF
TRBJ2-7 . TRBV6-5 TRBD2 TGTGCCAGCAGGACGGGGGGGCGAGTCTACGAGCAGTACTTC CASRTGGRVYEQYF
TRBJ1-1 few TRBV25-1 . TGTGCCAGCACAAACACTGAAGCTTTCTTT CASTNTEAFF
TRBJ1-1 . TRBV18 . TGTGCCAGCTCACCACCCGGGCAGAACCCCTCCACTGAAGCTTTCTTT CASSPPGQNPSTEAFF
TRBJ2-1 . TRBV7-9 . TGTGCCAGCAGCTTAGGACAGGACGGTTACAATGAGCAGTTCTTC CASSLGQDGYNEQFF
TRBJ1-1 . TRBV5-6 TRBD1 TGTGCCAGCAGCTTGGGGGGACAGCGTGGAGCTTTCTTT CASSLGGQRGAFF
TRBJ2-2 once TRBV18 . TGTGCCAGCCAAACCGACAGGAACACCGGGGAGCTGTTTTTT CASQTDRNTGELFF
TRBJ2-7 once TRBV18 TRBD1 TGTGCCAGCTCACCCCGGGACAGGGGCGAGCAGTACTTC CASSPRDRGEQYF
TRBJ2-5 once TRBV11-3 . TGTGCCAGCAGCCGTACCCCGGTGGGATTAGAGACCCAGTACTTC CASSRTPVGLETQYF
TRBJ2-3 . TRBV5-1 TRBD2 TGCGCCAGCAGCCCCCTCGGGGGGAGCACAGATACGCAGTATTTT CASSPLGGSTDTQYF
TRBJ2-7 . TRBV5-1 . TGCGCCAGCAGCTTGGGGCAGCGCTACGAGCAGTACTTC CASSLGQRYEQYF
TRBJ2-5 . TRBV29-1 . TGCAGCGTTCGGGACGAGACCCAGTACTTC CSVRDETQYF
TRBJ2-5 . TRBV27 . TGTGCCAGCAGTTTAGGCAGAGGATACCAAGAGACCCAGTACTTC CASSLGRGYQETQYF
TRBJ1-5 . TRBV5-1 . TGCGCCAGCAGCTTGGAAGGCCCGGGGCAGAATCAGCCCCAGCATTTT CASSLEGPGQNQPQHF
TRBJ2-2 . TRBV19 TRBD2 TGTGCCAGTAGTATCGGAGTAGCGGGAGCCTCGAACACCGGGGAGCTGTTTTTT CASSIGVAGASNTGELFF
TRBJ1-1 . TRBV6-1 . TGTGCCAGCAGGGGGTCCGGGACACCAAACACTGAAGCTTTCTTT CASRGSGTPNTEAFF
TRBJ2-7 . TRBV7-6 TRBD2 TGTGCCAGCAGCTTAGGGGCGCGGGAGGGCCCCTACGAGCAGTACTTC CASSLGAREGPYEQYF
TRBJ1-1 few TRBV18 . TGTGCCAGCTCCCCTATGGGGGACGTTGAAGCTTTCTTT CASSPMGDVEAFF
TRBJ2-5 . TRBV28 . TGTGCCAGCAGTTTATTTGGGTTTCAAGAGACCCAGTACTTC CASSLFGFQETQYF
TRBJ2-1 . TRBV6-4 TRBD2 TGTGCCAGCAGTGTGAGGATCGCCGCGGGAGGGCCGGGAGACAATGAGCAGTTCTTC CASSVRIAAGGPGDNEQFF
TRBJ2-6 . TRBV5-4 . TGTGCCAGCAGCCTGACAGGGGCCAACGTCCTGACTTTC CASSLTGANVLTF
TRBJ2-2 . TRBV23-1 . TGCGCCAGCAGTAAGTCGGAAGTCGGCCCAAACTCCACCGGGGAGCTGTTTTTT CASSKSEVGPNSTGELFF